The clone carrying this T cell receptor beta chain was seen more than once but under ten times. Antigen: not known. The data were obtained in a study of vaccination and CD4 T cells after COVID-19. The Oncomine TCR Beta short-read assay was what sequenced the DNA obtained from cultured CD4+ T cells. TCRdb re-analysed the PCR reads in MiXCR, keeping a single row per CDR3 protein. In the table there are approximately 3,600 distinct CDR3 sequences, around 15% of which are singletons. The treatment: roughly 10-day PBMC culture with coronavirus spike peptide pools or control peptides (ViraFEST assay). Peptide-pool expansion of antigen-specific T cells preceded TCR sequencing in ViraFEST. The germline gives CDR1 LGHNA, CDR2 YNFKEQ. V shed 4 bases and J shed 3 bases, with 26 bases lying between them. The CDR3 is 19 residues long.

The sequence was obtained from a human donor who had recovered from COVID-19. The sample consisted of CD4+ T cells from blood, cultured in vitro. V usage is TRBV4-2 and J usage is TRBJ2-3; either TRBD1 or TRBD2 may supply D (6 bases each). CDR3: CASSPHRGRRWQGTDTQYF. The CDR3 region has the DNA TGTGCCAGCAGCCCACATCGGGGGAGGCGATGGCAGGGGACAGATACGCAGTATTTT.